This passage covers 19 T cell receptor beta chains from one sample sequenced in a study of T cell clonality in common variable immunodeficiency (dated by TCRdb to between 2014 and 2017). Overall study results and their limits: CVID TCRbeta sequences were reported to have fewer deletions and N-nucleotide insertions and to lack highly modified clones with 13 or more V deletions.

Which antigens these TCRs recognize remains unknown. The library was prepared using the immunoSEQ multiplex PCR assay. The table comes from immuneACCESS by way of TCRdb, which keeps in-frame sequences with V and J called. Part of the clones is missing from these tables; in studies checked, under half for an unresolved V gene and the rest for unknown reasons. For this sample the table reports about 23,000 clones, with no clone seen just once. The ten largest make up roughly 9.6% of the sample. The sample comprised peripheral blood mononuclear cells. The receptors were gathered from a human donor with common variable immunodeficiency.

At least ten counts were recorded for this clone. The read is 3 residues too short to cover the CDR3 end, so that end is filled in from the germline J gene. V and J are TRBV19 and TRBJ2-2, with 14 positions matching TRBD2. Germline assignment: CDR1 LNHDA and CDR2 SQIVND (reference sequence). V gave up 6 bases and J gave up 7 bases; unmatched junction bases: 10. This CDR3 is 17 amino acids long. The CDR3 DNA, read in part, is TGTGCCAGTAGCCGAGGGACTAGCGGGAGATTGGTCGGGGAG. Translated, it gives CASSRGTSGRLVGE. In full, the CDR3 is CASSRGTSGRLVGELFF.

This clone has at least ten counts. The read finishes 3 residues shy of the CDR3 end, and the germline J gene is used to complete it. The chain is built from TRBV30 and TRBJ1-2; 11 positions agree with TRBD1. V was pared by 0 bases and J by 2 bases, with 2 bases of the junction left unmatched. Per germline, CDR1 GTSNPN and CDR2 SVGIG (reference sequence). This CDR3 spans 15 amino acids. The CDR3 region is CAWSVGQGANYGYTF. CDR3 DNA, as far as it was read: TGTGCCTGGAGTGTAGGACAGGGGGCGAACTATGGC.

This clone was detected ten times or more. The sequence runs out 3 residues before the end of the CDR3; the remainder is reconstructed from the germline J gene. The chain joins TRBV18 to TRBJ1-1; D is ambiguous. The CDR3 contains 13 residues. Germline lookup yields CDR1 KGHSH and CDR2 LQKENI. Trimming took 4 bases from V and 0 from J, leaving 6 bases between them. Incomplete CDR3 DNA: TGTGCCAGCTCACTTAGAATGAACACTGAA. This sequence encodes CASSLRMNTE. The full CDR3 sequence reads CASSLRMNTEAFF.

In the case of this clone: The read halts 3 residues ahead of the CDR3 end, with the missing end drawn from the germline J gene. The V call is TRBV19, the J call TRBJ1-5, with TRBD1 matching over 12 bases. Germline V gives CDR1 LNHDA, CDR2 SQIVND (reference sequence). CDR3 length: 17 amino acids. V lost 1 base and J lost 1; bases outside the gene matches: 2. The DNA read from the CDR3 is TGTGCCAGTAGTATAGTGGGACAGGGGGCGAGCAATCAGCCC. It is translated as CASSIVGQGASNQP. In full, the CDR3 is CASSIVGQGASNQPQHF.

The sample holds many counts of this clone. The CDR3 end lies 3 residues beyond the end of the read and is filled in from the germline J gene. The gene calls are TRBV5-6 and TRBJ2-7, with D possibly TRBD1 on 5 matching bases. Trimming took off 0 bases at V and 3 bases at J, with 10 bases between the two ends. The CDR3 loop spans 14 amino acids. Germline-derived CDR1 and CDR2 are SGHDT and YYEEEE. The CDR3 bases that were read are TGTGCCAGCAGCTTGGGGGGCTCGATCTACGAG. Protein: CASSLGGSIYE. The whole CDR3 sequence is CASSLGGSIYEQYF.

This clone appeared a few times. The read falls 3 residues short of the CDR3 end, and the missing part is taken from the germline J gene. The J gene is TRBJ2-2, the V gene TRBV18; no clear D gene. V was cut by 1 base and J by 5 bases, with 14 bases left in between. The CDR3 consists of 16 residues. Germline CDR1 KGHSH, CDR2 LQKENI. CDR3 DNA (partial): TGTGCCAGCTCACCACTAGTTACGGGTGAGACCGGGGAG. Protein: CASSPLVTGETGE. The whole CDR3 protein reads CASSPLVTGETGELFF.

With respect to this clone: The read stops 3 residues short of the end of the CDR3; the missing end is completed from the germline J gene. The chain joins TRBV7-9 to TRBJ2-1; weak D call: TRBD1 (5 bases). Per germline, CDR1 SEHNR and CDR2 FQNEAQ (reference sequence). V was clipped by 5 bases and J by 5 bases, with 13 bases between them. This CDR3 has 14 residues. The covered CDR3 bases are TGTGCCAGCAGCCCGGACACTATTAACAATGAG. Residues: CASSPDTINNE. The whole CDR3 sequence is CASSPDTINNEQFF.

This clone was detected many times. Read sequence stops 3 residues before the CDR3 end, and the germline J gene provides the missing end. The chain recombines TRBV20-1 with TRBJ2-3; 9 bases align to TRBD2. Per germline, CDR1 DFQATT and CDR2 SNEGSKA (reference sequence). This CDR3 is 17 amino acids long. Trimming at V came to 6 bases and at J to 0 bases, leaving 13 bases not matched to a gene. The CDR3 bases that were read are TGCAGTGCCCCTGCCAGCGGGGGGTTACCTAGCACAGATACG. Its protein is CSAPASGGLPSTDT. The entire CDR3 protein reads CSAPASGGLPSTDTQYF.

This clone was seen ten or more times. Read data end 3 residues before the CDR3 end; the end is taken from the germline J gene. The identical CDR3 is also encoded by other nucleotide sequences in the sample. The chain employs TRBV7-9 and TRBJ1-2; 7 bases are a match to TRBD1. This CDR3 comprises 12 residues. From germline, CDR1 is SEHNR and CDR2 FQNEAQ (reference sequence). The CDR3 protein is CASSLEQGGYTF. The part of the CDR3 DNA that was read is TGTGCCAGCAGCTTAGAACAGGGGGGC. Filled out from reference TRBV7-9 and TRBJ1-2, the complete variable domain reads DTGVSQNPRHKITKRGQNVTFRCDPISEHNRLYWYRQTLGQGPEFLTYFQNEAQLEKSRLLSDRFSAERPKGSFSTLEIQRTEQGDSAMYLCASSLEQGGYTFGSGTRLTVV.

Of note for this clone: The CDR3 extends 3 residues past the end of the read, so its final part is completed from the germline J gene. The chain carries TRBV18 and TRBJ2-7, with 9 bases lining up with TRBD2. Per germline, CDR1 KGHSH and CDR2 LQKENI. The CDR3 spans 19 residues. V was clipped by 4 bases and J by 5 bases; unmatched bases: 21. CDR3 loop: CASSRPRGSVAGVVHEQYF. CDR3 DNA, as far as it was read: TGTGCCAGCTCACGCCCGCGGGGATCGGTAGCGGGAGTCGTCCACGAG.

With respect to this clone: Coverage ceases 3 residues before the CDR3 finishes, and the germline J gene fills in the end. The V gene is TRBV19, the J gene TRBJ1-5, with D tentatively TRBD1 (5 bases). This CDR3 region has 15 residues. V was clipped by 4 bases and J by 9 bases, with 19 bases between them. Germline values: CDR1 LNHDA, CDR2 SQIVND (reference sequence). This CDR3 reads CASSRGTKGSRPQHF. CDR3 DNA, as far as it was read: TGTGCCAGTAGTAGGGGGACTAAAGGGAGTCGGCCC.

In the case of this clone: The CDR3 is cut off 3 residues early in the read; its end comes from the germline J gene. This rearrangement joins TRBV5-1 to TRBJ2-1; 11 bases are shared with TRBD2. Per the germline V gene, CDR1 is SGHRS and CDR2 is YFSETQ. V shed 4 bases, J shed 8 bases, and the junction held 8 bases outside the gene matches. The CDR3 length is 15 residues. The covered CDR3 bases are TGCGCCAGCAGCCCTAGCGGGAGGCCCCCCCATGAG. Its translation: CASSPSGRPPHE. From start to end, the CDR3 is CASSPSGRPPHEQFF.

This clone came up many times. The CDR3 is cut off 3 residues early in the read; its end comes from the germline J gene. The chain has TRBV18 and TRBJ1-1, with D perhaps matching TRBD1 (6 bases). Germline CDR1 is KGHSH and CDR2 is LQKENI. V lost 2 bases and J lost 4, with 11 bases in between. This CDR3 comprises 14 residues. This chain's CDR3 is CASSPGTGSTEAFF. CDR3 bases read: TGTGCCAGCTCACCAGGTACAGGGAGCACTGAA.

This clone appeared many times. The read ends 3 residues before the CDR3 terminus; that terminus is restored from the germline J gene. J is TRBJ2-3 and V is TRBV13; TRBD1 matches 8 bases. Germline CDR1 PRHDT, CDR2 FYEKMQ (reference sequence). This CDR3 spans 16 amino acids. V lost 4 bases to trimming and J lost 4 bases; unmatched junction nucleotides: 10. The CDR3 is CASSSPDRDPPDTQYF. The covered CDR3 bases are TGTGCCAGCAGCTCCCCGGACAGGGATCCCCCAGATACG.

This clone was found many times. The read finishes 3 residues shy of the CDR3 end, and the germline J gene is used to complete it. The V and J genes are TRBV29-1 and TRBJ2-1; 12 positions agree with TRBD1. Trimming cost V 1 base and J 7 bases; bases outside gene matches: 8. The length of the CDR3 is 16 residues. In germline, CDR1 is SQVTM, CDR2 ANQGSEA. CDR3 DNA (partial): TGCAGCGTTGAAGGGGGGACAGGGGGCCGTCAGAATGAG. This sequence encodes CSVEGGTGGRQNE. The CDR3, in full, reads CSVEGGTGGRQNEQFF.

Ten or more counts support this clone. The junction shows a germline mismatch at one end, possibly a read error. The CDR3 end lies 3 residues beyond the end of the read and is filled in from the germline J gene. V and J are TRBV4-2 and TRBJ2-1; D not resolved. CDR1 and CDR2 from the germline V gene are LGHNA and YNFKEQ. The CDR3 extends over 18 amino acids. CDR3: CASSQTLGLPSSYNEQFF. Incomplete CDR3 DNA: TGCGCCAGCAGCCAAACTCTTGGCCTCCCTAGCTCCTACAATGAG.

Details on this clone: The read terminates 3 residues ahead of where the CDR3 ends, so the germline J gene completes it. This rearrangement joins TRBV7-9 to TRBJ1-1; D uncertain. Looked up from germline, CDR1 is SEHNR and CDR2 is FQNEAQ (reference sequence). The V and J ends lost 7 bases and 5 bases respectively, with 8 bases between them. This CDR3 is 11 amino acids long. CDR3 bases read: TGTGCCAGCACCAGAGATACTGAA. As protein: CASTRDTE. The full CDR3 reads CASTRDTEAFF.

This clone appeared a few times. The read falls 3 residues short of the CDR3 end, and the missing part is taken from the germline J gene. The chain carries TRBV2 and TRBJ1-1; a possible D gene is TRBD1 (6 bases). V shed 7 bases and J shed 1 base, with 10 bases lying between them. Germline lookup yields CDR1 SNHLY and CDR2 FYNNEI. This CDR3 region has 13 residues. This CDR3 is CASIRTENTEAFF. The CDR3 DNA, read in part, is TGTGCCAGCATTAGGACAGAGAACACTGAA.

On this clone: The DNA ends 3 residues before the CDR3 does, and the rest of the CDR3 is filled in from the germline J gene. This chain joins TRBV7-8 and TRBJ1-1, with D perhaps TRBD1 (5 bases). Germline values: CDR1 SGHVS, CDR2 FQNEAQ. V shed 5 bases and J shed 3 bases, with 7 bases lying between them. CDR3 length: 12 residues. The covered CDR3 bases are TGTGCCAGCAGCCGAGGGGACACTGAA. Translating it yields CASSRGDTE. The whole CDR3 region reads CASSRGDTEAFF. The full variable domain, completed using reference TRBV7-8 and TRBJ1-1, is GAGVSQSPRYKVAKRGQDVALRCDPISGHVSLFWYQQALGQGPEFLTYFQNEAQLDKSGLPSDRFFAERPEGSVSTLKIQRTQQEDSAVYLCASSRGDTEAFFGQGTRLTVV.